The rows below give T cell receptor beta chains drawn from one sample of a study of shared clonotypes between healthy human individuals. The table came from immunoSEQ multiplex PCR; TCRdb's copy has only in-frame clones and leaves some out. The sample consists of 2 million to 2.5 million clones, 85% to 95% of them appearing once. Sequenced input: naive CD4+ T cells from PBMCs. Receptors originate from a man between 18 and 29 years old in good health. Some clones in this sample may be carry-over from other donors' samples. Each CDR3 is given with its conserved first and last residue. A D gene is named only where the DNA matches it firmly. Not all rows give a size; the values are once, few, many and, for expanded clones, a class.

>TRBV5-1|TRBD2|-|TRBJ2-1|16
CASSLPRSGGHNEQFF
TGCGCCAGCAGCCTCCCGAGGAGCGGGGGGCACAATGAGCAGTTCTTC
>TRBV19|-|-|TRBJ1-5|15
CASSILQGNNQPQHF
TGTGCCAGTAGTATTTTACAGGGAAACAATCAGCCCCAGCATTTT
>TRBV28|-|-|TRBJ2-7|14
CASSLETGPYEQYF
TGTGCCAGCAGTTTAGAGACAGGACCCTACGAGCAGTACTTC
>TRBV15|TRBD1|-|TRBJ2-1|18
CATSGTPGQGAGIMEQFF
TGTGCCACCAGCGGAACACCGGGACAGGGGGCCGGCATCATGGAGCAGTTCTTC
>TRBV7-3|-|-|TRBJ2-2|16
CASSLTGRSDTGELFF
TGTGCCAGCAGCTTAACGGGGAGGTCTGACACCGGGGAGCTGTTTTTT
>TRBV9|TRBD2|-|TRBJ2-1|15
CASSVGSSGHNEQFF
TGTGCCAGCAGCGTAGGGTCTAGCGGCCACAATGAGCAGTTCTTC
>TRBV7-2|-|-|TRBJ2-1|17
CASSLHAFRSSYNEQFF
TGTGCCAGCAGCTTACACGCATTTAGAAGCTCCTACAATGAGCAGTTCTTC
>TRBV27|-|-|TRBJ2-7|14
CASSLMGLVGEQYF
TGTGCCAGCAGTCTTATGGGATTAGTGGGGGAGCAGTACTTC
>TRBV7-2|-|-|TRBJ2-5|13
CASSRGPGETQYF
TGTGCCAGCAGCCGAGGGCCAGGGGAGACCCAGTACTTC
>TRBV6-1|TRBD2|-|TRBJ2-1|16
CASSEGSGSLYNEQFF
TGTGCCAGCAGTGAAGGGAGCGGGAGCCTATACAATGAGCAGTTCTTC
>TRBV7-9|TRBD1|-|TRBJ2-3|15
CASSTGQGRTDTQYF
TGTGCCAGCAGCACCGGACAGGGACGCACAGATACGCAGTATTTT
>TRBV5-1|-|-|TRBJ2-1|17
CASSPRGGIASYNEQFF
TGCGCCAGCAGCCCGCGGGGCGGGATAGCGTCCTACAATGAGCAGTTCTTC
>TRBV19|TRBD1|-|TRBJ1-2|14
CASSPRTGIDGYTF
TGTGCCAGTAGCCCCCGGACAGGGATTGATGGCTACACCTTC
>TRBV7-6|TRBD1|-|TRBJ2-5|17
CASSLVPTGGRGETQYF
TGTGCCAGCAGCTTAGTCCCAACAGGGGGTCGGGGAGAGACCCAGTACTTC
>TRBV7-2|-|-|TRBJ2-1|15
CASSPGPREYNEQFF
TGTGCCAGCAGCCCCGGACCCCGGGAATACAATGAGCAGTTCTTC
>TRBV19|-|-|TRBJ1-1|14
CASSILGLNTEAFF
TGTGCCAGTAGTATTTTGGGTCTGAACACTGAAGCTTTCTTT
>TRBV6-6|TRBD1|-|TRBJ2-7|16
CASSYSKNRGTYEQYF
TGTGCCAGCAGTTACTCGAAGAACAGGGGGACCTACGAGCAGTACTTC
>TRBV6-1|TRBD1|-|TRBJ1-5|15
CASSTGQVDNQPQHF
TGTGCCAGCAGCACCGGACAGGTCGACAATCAGCCCCAGCATTTT
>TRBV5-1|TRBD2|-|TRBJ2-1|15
CASSLVLAGGDEQFF
TGCGCCAGCAGCTTGGTCCTAGCGGGAGGCGATGAGCAGTTCTTC
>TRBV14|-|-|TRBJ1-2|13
CASSHNQGFGYTF
TGTGCCAGCAGCCATAACCAAGGCTTTGGCTACACCTTC
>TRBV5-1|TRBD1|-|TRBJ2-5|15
CASSSQPTGVETQYF
TGCGCCAGCAGCTCCCAACCGACAGGGGTAGAGACCCAGTACTTC
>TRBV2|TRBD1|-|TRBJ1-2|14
CASITDRGQFGYTF
TGTGCCAGCATTACGGACAGGGGGCAATTTGGCTACACCTTC
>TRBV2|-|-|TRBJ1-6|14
CASSVESWNSPLHF
TGTGCCAGCAGTGTTGAATCATGGAATTCACCCCTCCACTTT
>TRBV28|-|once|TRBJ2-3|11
CASSPRDTQYF
TGTGCCAGCAGTCCGAGAGACACGCAGTATTTT
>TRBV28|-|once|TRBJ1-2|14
CASSLIGVGYGYTF
TGTGCCAGCAGTTTGATTGGGGTTGGCTATGGCTACACCTTC
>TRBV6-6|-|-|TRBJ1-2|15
CASSYSAGEGKGYTF
TGTGCCAGCAGTTACTCGGCAGGGGAGGGTAAGGGCTACACCTTC
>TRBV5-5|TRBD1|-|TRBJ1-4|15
CASSLTGGYGEKLFF
TGTGCCAGCAGCCTGACAGGGGGCTATGGTGAAAAACTGTTTTTT
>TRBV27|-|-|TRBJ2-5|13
CASSFSYQETQYF
TGTGCCAGCAGTTTCTCCTACCAAGAGACCCAGTACTTC
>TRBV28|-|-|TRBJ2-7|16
CASSPSGYSGPFEQYF
TGTGCCAGCAGTCCAAGCGGATATTCGGGCCCCTTTGAGCAGTACTTC
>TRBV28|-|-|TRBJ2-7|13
CASSFPQRYEQYF
TGTGCCAGCAGTTTCCCGCAACGCTACGAGCAGTACTTC
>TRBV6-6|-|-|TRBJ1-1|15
CASSYSKGWGTEAFF
TGTGCCAGCAGTTATTCGAAGGGATGGGGCACTGAAGCTTTCTTT
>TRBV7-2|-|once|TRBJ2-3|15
CASSLDGGSTDTQYF
TGTGCCAGCAGCTTAGATGGCGGGAGCACAGATACGCAGTATTTT
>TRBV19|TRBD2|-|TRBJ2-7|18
CASSQGSGRPTLSYEQYF
TGTGCCAGTAGTCAAGGTAGCGGGAGGCCCACCTTATCCTACGAGCAGTACTTC
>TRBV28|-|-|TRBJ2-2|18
CASSLGGPPSQRAGELFF
TGTGCCAGCAGTTTGGGGGGTCCCCCGAGTCAACGGGCCGGGGAGCTGTTTTTT
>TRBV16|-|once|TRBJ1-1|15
CASSLPGQPNTEAFF
TGTGCCAGCAGCCTTCCGGGACAACCGAACACTGAAGCTTTCTTT
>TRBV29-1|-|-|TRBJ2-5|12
CSVETAEETQYF
TGCAGCGTTGAAACGGCAGAAGAGACCCAGTACTTC
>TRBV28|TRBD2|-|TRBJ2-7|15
CASSLSLAGPYEQYF
TGTGCCAGCAGTTTATCACTAGCGGGACCCTACGAGCAGTACTTC
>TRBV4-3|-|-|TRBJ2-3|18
CASSQEWGGLARTDTQYF
TGCGCCAGCAGCCAAGAATGGGGTGGGCTAGCCCGCACAGATACGCAGTATTTT
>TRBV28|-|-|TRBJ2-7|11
CASSPRVEQYF
TGTGCCAGCAGTCCTAGAGTCGAGCAGTACTTC
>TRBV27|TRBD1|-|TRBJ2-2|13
CASSSQGAGELFF
TGTGCCAGCAGTTCTCAGGGGGCCGGGGAGCTGTTTTTT
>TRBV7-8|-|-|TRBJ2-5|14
CASSSDELEETQYF
TGTGCCAGCAGCTCAGATGAGCTAGAGGAGACCCAGTACTTC
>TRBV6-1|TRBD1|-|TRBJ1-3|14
CASRDREGGNTIYF
TGTGCCAGCAGGGACAGGGAAGGTGGAAACACCATATATTTT
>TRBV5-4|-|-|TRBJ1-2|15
CASSLAGPSGGGYTF
TGTGCCAGCAGCTTGGCCGGTCCGTCCGGGGGTGGCTACACCTTC
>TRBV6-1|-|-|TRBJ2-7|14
CASRDWTENYEQYF
TGTGCCAGCAGAGACTGGACAGAGAACTACGAGCAGTACTTC
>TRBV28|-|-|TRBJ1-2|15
CASSLAAVSNYGYTF
TGTGCCAGCAGTTTAGCGGCAGTCTCTAACTATGGCTACACCTTC
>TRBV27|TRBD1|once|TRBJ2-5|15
CASSLKTGPWGTQYF
TGTGCCAGCAGTTTAAAGACAGGGCCGTGGGGGACCCAGTACTTC
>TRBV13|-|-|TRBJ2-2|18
CASSTPPRGQGNTGELFF
TGTGCCAGCAGCACGCCCCCGCGAGGTCAGGGCAACACCGGGGAGCTGTTTTTT
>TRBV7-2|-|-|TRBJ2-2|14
CASSSKHGTGELFF
TGTGCCAGCAGCTCCAAACACGGAACCGGGGAGCTGTTTTTT
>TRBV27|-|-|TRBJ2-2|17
CASSLPGRQGNTGELFF
TGTGCCAGCAGTTTACCCGGACGGCAGGGCAACACCGGGGAGCTGTTTTTT
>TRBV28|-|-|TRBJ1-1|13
CASSLPRNTEAFF
TGTGCCAGCAGTTTACCACGGAACACTGAAGCTTTCTTT
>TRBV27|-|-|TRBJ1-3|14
CASSLRGLGNTIYF
TGTGCCAGCAGTTTACGGGGCCTTGGAAACACCATATATTTT